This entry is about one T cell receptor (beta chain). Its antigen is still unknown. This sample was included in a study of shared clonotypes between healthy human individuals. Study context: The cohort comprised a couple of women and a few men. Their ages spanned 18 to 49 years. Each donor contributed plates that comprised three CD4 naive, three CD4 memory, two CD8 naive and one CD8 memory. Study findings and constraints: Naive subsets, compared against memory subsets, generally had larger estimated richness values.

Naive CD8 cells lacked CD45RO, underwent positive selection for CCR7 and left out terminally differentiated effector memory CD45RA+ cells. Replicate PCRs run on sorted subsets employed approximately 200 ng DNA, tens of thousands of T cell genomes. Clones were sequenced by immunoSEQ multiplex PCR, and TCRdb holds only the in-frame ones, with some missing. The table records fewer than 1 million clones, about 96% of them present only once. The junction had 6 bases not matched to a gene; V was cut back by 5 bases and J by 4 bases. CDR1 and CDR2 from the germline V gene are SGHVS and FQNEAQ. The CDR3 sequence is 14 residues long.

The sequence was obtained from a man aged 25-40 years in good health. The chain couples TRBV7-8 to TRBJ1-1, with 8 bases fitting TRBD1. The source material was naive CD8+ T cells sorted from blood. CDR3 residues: CASSSRTGGTEAFF. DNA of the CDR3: TGTGCCAGCAGCAGTCGAACAGGGGGCACTGAAGCTTTCTTT.